What follows are 8 T cell receptor beta chains derived from one specimen sequenced in a study of identical twins. TCRdb passed the 5' RACE reads through MiXCR, listing each CDR3 protein once. The table includes approximately 210,000 distinct CDR3 sequences, 5.5% to 7.5% detected once. The same data also contributed to another study, on T cells expressing NK-cell markers.

Sequenced: CD8+ T cells sorted from blood. The receptors were sampled from a young woman in good health.

Many counts were recorded for this clonotype. The rearrangement links TRBV6-5 to TRBJ1-6, with D tentatively TRBD1 (5 bases). This CDR3 is built from 16 residues. Trimming took 0 bases from V and 7 from J, leaving 13 bases between them. Germline V lookup: CDR1 MNHEY, CDR2 SVGAGI. CDR3 DNA sequence: TGTGCCAGCAGTTACTCGGGTTTGGGGGGAAATTCACCCCTCCACTTT. Translation gives CASSYSGLGGNSPLHF.

V gene TRBV5-1 combines with J gene TRBJ1-2; D may be TRBD1 (5 bases). Deletions cut 3 bases from V and 5 bases from J, with 14 bases between. The CDR3 is made up of 14 amino acids. Germline assignment: CDR1 SGHRS and CDR2 YFSETQ. The CDR3 spells CASSWDGPEYGYTF. The CDR3 DNA follows: TGCGCCAGCAGCTGGGACGGGCCTGAGTATGGCTACACCTTC.

This clonotype was found a few times. The chain couples TRBV9 to TRBJ2-7; D gene uncertain. V was shortened by 7 bases and J by 2 bases, with 10 bases between the two germline ends. CDR1 is SGDLS and CDR2 is YYNGEE in the germline V gene. The CDR3 contains 12 residues. This CDR3 reads CASPGNPYEQYF. The CDR3 nucleotides read TGTGCCAGCCCTGGGAACCCCTACGAGCAGTACTTC.

This sequence joins TRBV20-1 and TRBJ2-3, with 10 bases that match TRBD1. The CDR3 has 14 residues. Germline V CDR1 and CDR2: DFQATT, SNEGSKA (reference sequence). The trim removed 6 bases at V and 4 bases at J, leaving 7 bases unmatched. The CDR3 loop is CSAPGQGFPDTQYF. The CDR3 region has the DNA TGCAGTGCCCCGGGACAGGGGTTTCCAGATACGCAGTATTTT.

This clonotype was counted a few times. The chain employs TRBV7-9 and TRBJ1-1, with D perhaps TRBD1 (5 bases). Germline loops: CDR1 SEHNR, CDR2 FQNEAQ (reference sequence). The length of the CDR3 is 12 residues. V shed 3 bases and J shed 13 bases, with 15 bases lying between them. The CDR3: CASSFGLGRGFF. CDR3 DNA: TGTGCCAGCAGCTTCGGATTAGGGAGGGGTTTCTTT.

This clonotype was found a few times. The CDR3 region has the DNA TGTGCCAGCAGCTTACCGGGACTAGGAAATGAAAAACTGTTTTTT. Encoded protein: CASSLPGLGNEKLFF. The chain joins TRBV7-9 to TRBJ1-4; tentative D call: TRBD1 (5 bases). Germline CDR1 is SEHNR and CDR2 is FQNEAQ (reference sequence). This CDR3 spans 15 amino acids. V dropped 2 bases and J dropped 5 bases, with 12 bases sitting between them. Full variable domain (outside the CDR3, taken from reference TRBV7-9 and TRBJ1-4): DTGVSQNPRHKITKRGQNVTFRCDPISEHNRLYWYRQTLGQGPEFLTYFQNEAQLEKSRLLSDRFSAERPKGSFSTLEIQRTEQGDSAMYLCASSLPGLGNEKLFFGSGTQLSVL.

This clonotype was observed many times. The rearrangement uses TRBV7-2 and TRBJ2-7; tentatively, D is TRBD2 (6 bases). Germline-derived CDR1 and CDR2 are SGHTA and FQGNSA. The CDR3 is made up of 16 amino acids. Trimming cost V 3 bases and J 0 bases, with 15 bases left between them. CDR3 bases: TGTGCCAGCAGCTTCATGTGGGAGGCCCCCTCCTACGAGCAGTACTTC. It encodes CASSFMWEAPSYEQYF. Together with reference TRBV7-2 and TRBJ2-7, the CDR3 gives the full variable domain: GAGVSQSPSNKVTEKGKDVELRCDPISGHTALYWYRQSLGQGLEFLIYFQGNSAPDKSGLPSDRFSAERTGGSVSTLTIQRTQQEDSAVYLCASSFMWEAPSYEQYFGPGTRLTVT.

This clonotype appeared many times. CDR3 nucleotides: TGTGCCAGCAGTTTACACAGCTCCTACGAGCAGTACTTC. This codes for CASSLHSSYEQYF. The chain recombines TRBV27 with TRBJ2-7; D call uncertain. CDR1 and CDR2 from the germline V gene are MNHEY and SMNVEV (reference sequence). The V end was cut by 2 bases, the J end by 0 bases, with 5 bases between. CDR3 size: 13 residues.